This T cell receptor beta chain appears in the sequencing data of a study of blood T cell repertoires in COVID-19. Trimming at V came to 8 bases and at J to 0 bases, leaving 3 bases not matched to a gene. CDR3 length: 13 residues. Germline V gene data show CDR1 as WSHSY and CDR2 as SAAADI. Using immunoSEQ multiplex PCR, the repertoire was profiled, and TCRdb retains in-frame clones only, with some absent. This sample has 250,000 to 350,000 clones, with approximately 90% found just once. The TCR was taken from a woman aged 45-60 years with COVID-19, enrolled during active disease. V gene TRBV10-2 combines with J gene TRBJ2-7, with 8 bases aligning to TRBD2. The sample was peripheral blood. CDR3 amino acids: CASREGTSYEQYF. CDR3 in DNA: TGCGCCAGCCGGGAGGGAACCTCCTACGAGCAGTACTTC.